These 13 T cell receptor beta chains were all obtained from the same sample, sequenced in a study of PD-L1 blockade in urothelial cancer. TCRdb keeps only in-frame clones here, not all; method: immunoSEQ multiplex PCR. Of roughly 45,000 clones listed, 83% are singletons. The time point here: peripheral blood 6 weeks after treatment start. The specimen comprised PBMCs, sampled around atezolizumab (anti-PD-L1) treatment. The receptors were gathered from a man aged 55-75 years with urothelial cancer.

The chain links TRBV6-5 to TRBJ2-2, with a possible D match to TRBD1 (6 bases). The length of the CDR3 is 15 residues. V shed 8 bases and J shed 7 bases, with 20 bases lying between them. Germline CDR1 and CDR2: MNHEY and SVGAGI. The CDR3 region is CASGWGRGGDGELFF. CDR3 in DNA: TGTGCCAGCGGCTGGGGTAGAGGGGGTGACGGGGAGCTGTTTTTT.

The rearrangement links TRBV10-3 to TRBJ1-3; 8 nucleotides agree with TRBD1. The V gene end was trimmed by 6 bases and the J gene end by 8 bases; junction bases not matched to a gene: 9. The length of the CDR3 is 14 residues. Germline V gives CDR1 ENHRY, CDR2 SYGVKD. This CDR3 is CAISNTGGSHTIYF. In DNA, the CDR3 is TGTGCCATCAGCAACACAGGGGGGTCTCACACCATATATTTT.

The rearrangement joins TRBV6-5 to TRBJ1-5, with 9 positions matching TRBD1. This CDR3 region has 15 residues. CDR1 and CDR2 from the germline V gene are MNHEY and SVGAGI. Trimming at V came to 0 bases and at J to 5 bases, leaving 2 bases not matched to a gene. The CDR3 is CASSYSGQGHQPQHF. As DNA, the CDR3 is TGTGCCAGCAGTTACTCAGGACAGGGGCATCAGCCCCAGCATTTT.

V is TRBV27 and J is TRBJ2-7, with TRBD1 matching over 8 bases. CDR1 is MNHEY and CDR2 is SMNVEV in the germline V gene (reference sequence). Trimming took 5 bases from V and 4 from J; bases not matched to a gene: 10. This CDR3 spans 15 amino acids. For the CDR3, the DNA is TGTGCCAGCAGTCCGATAGGGACAGGTATTTACGAGCAGTACTTC. Translating it yields CASSPIGTGIYEQYF.

The V and J genes are TRBV6-1 and TRBJ1-5; 7 positions match TRBD1. Trimming took 6 bases from V and 0 from J; bases not matched to a gene: 2. CDR1 is MNHNS, CDR2 SASEGT, per germline. The CDR3 consists of 14 residues. This CDR3 is CASRTGSSNQPQHF. Here the CDR3 DNA reads TGTGCCAGCAGGACAGGGAGTAGCAATCAGCCCCAGCATTTT.

The V gene is TRBV2, the J gene TRBJ1-6, with D possibly matching TRBD1 (5 bases). The ends were cut back, 5 bases at V and 7 bases at J, with 18 bases in the middle. CDR1 is SNHLY and CDR2 is FYNNEI in the germline V gene. The CDR3 is 16 residues long. The CDR3 is CASSPQVPRGNSPLHF. As DNA, the CDR3 is TGTGCCAGCAGTCCACAGGTTCCCAGAGGAAATTCACCCCTCCACTTT.

The rearrangement links TRBV19 to TRBJ1-3; D remains unclear. Trimming shortened V by 4 bases and J by 10 bases, and 14 bases separated the two germline ends. Germline V gene lookup returns CDR1 LNHDA and CDR2 SQIVND (reference sequence). CDR3 length: 13 amino acids. The CDR3 DNA reads as TGTGCCAGTAGTACCGCGGCGGGAGGGACCATATATTTT. This codes for CASSTAAGGTIYF.

This chain uses TRBV11-3 with TRBJ2-3; D is unclear. With 4 bases removed from V and 0 bases from J, the gap between germline ends came to 8 bases. Looked up from germline, CDR1 is SGHNT and CDR2 is YENEEA. The CDR3 covers 14 residues. The CDR3 DNA is TGTGCCAGCAGCTACGGAGCTAGCACAGATACGCAGTATTTT. Translating it yields CASSYGASTDTQYF.

The rearrangement links TRBV28 to TRBJ2-7; 10 nucleotides line up with TRBD1. V was pared by 1 base and J by 7 bases, with 19 bases of the junction left unmatched. The CDR3 extends over 19 amino acids. The germline CDR1 and CDR2 sequences are MDHEN and SYDVKM. The CDR3: CASSLSYGWGGTGVKEQYF. CDR3 sequence (DNA): TGTGCCAGCAGTTTATCTTACGGTTGGGGGGGGACAGGGGTGAAGGAGCAGTACTTC.

This clone was picked up one time. The chain employs TRBV19 and TRBJ2-2; TRBD2 matches at 12 bases. CDR3 length equals 15 residues. V shed 9 bases and J 1 base; nucleotides not matched to a gene: 3. Germline V gene lookup returns CDR1 LNHDA and CDR2 SQIVND (reference sequence). Written as DNA, the CDR3 is TGTGCCAGCAGACTAGCGGGGGAGAACACCGGGGAGCTGTTTTTT. As protein: CASRLAGENTGELFF.

The chain links TRBV5-6 to TRBJ2-7; 7 bases match TRBD1. The J segment lost 3 bases and the V segment lost 2 bases, leaving 17 bases of the junction unmatched. The CDR3 has 18 amino acids. Germline assignment: CDR1 SGHDT and CDR2 YYEEEE. The CDR3 protein is CASSFITGPWTGNYEQYF. The CDR3 DNA sequence: TGTGCCAGCAGCTTTATTACCGGCCCCTGGACAGGAAACTACGAGCAGTACTTC.

The chain carries TRBV29-1 and TRBJ2-1; tentative D call: TRBD1 (6 bases). The germline CDR1 and CDR2 sequences are SQVTM and ANQGSEA. Trimming cost V 3 bases and J 8 bases, with 14 bases left between them. CDR3 length: 13 residues. The CDR3 DNA reads as TGCAGCGTTGACAGGGGCCGCAATCATGAGCAGTTCTTC. This encodes CSVDRGRNHEQFF.

The gene calls are TRBV9 and TRBJ2-7; 7 bases are a match to TRBD2. Trimming took 4 bases from V and 2 from J; bases not matched to a gene: 6. The CDR3 consists of 14 residues. The V gene's germline CDR1 is SGDLS and CDR2 YYNGEE. The CDR3 sequence is CASSPGLGPYEQYF. As DNA, the CDR3 is TGTGCCAGCAGCCCCGGACTAGGCCCCTACGAGCAGTACTTC. Full variable domain (remainder filled in from reference TRBV9 and TRBJ2-7): DSGVTQTPKHLITATGQRVTLRCSPRSGDLSVYWYQQSLDQGLQFLIQYYNGEERAKGNILERFSAQQFPDLHSELNLSSLELGDSALYFCASSPGLGPYEQYFGPGTRLTVT.